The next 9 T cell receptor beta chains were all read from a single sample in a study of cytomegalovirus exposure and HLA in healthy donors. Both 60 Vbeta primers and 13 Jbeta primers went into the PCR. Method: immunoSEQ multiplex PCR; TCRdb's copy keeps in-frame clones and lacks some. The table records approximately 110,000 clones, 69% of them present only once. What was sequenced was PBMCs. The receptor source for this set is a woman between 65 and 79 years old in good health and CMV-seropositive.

DNA for the CDR3: TGTGCCAGCAGCCCGGTGGGGGCAGGGGGGTCATGGGGTACTGAAGCTTTCTTT. It codes for CASSPVGAGGSWGTEAFF. The chain recombines TRBV27 with TRBJ1-1, with 7 bases that match TRBD1. Germline lookup yields CDR1 MNHEY and CDR2 SMNVEV (reference sequence). V shed 6 bases, J shed 5 bases, and the junction held 21 bases outside the gene matches. The CDR3 is 18 residues long.

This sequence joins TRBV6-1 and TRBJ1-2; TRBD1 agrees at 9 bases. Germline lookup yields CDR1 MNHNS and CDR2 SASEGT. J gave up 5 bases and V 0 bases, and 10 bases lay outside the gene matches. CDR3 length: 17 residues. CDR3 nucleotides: TGTGCCAGCAGTGAAGCATTGGGGACAGGGTTCCCTTATGGCTACACCTTC. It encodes CASSEALGTGFPYGYTF.

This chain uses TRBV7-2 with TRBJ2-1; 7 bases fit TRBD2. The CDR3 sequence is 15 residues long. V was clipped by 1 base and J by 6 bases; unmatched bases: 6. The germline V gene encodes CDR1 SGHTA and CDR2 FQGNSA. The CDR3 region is CASSLGAGASNEQFF. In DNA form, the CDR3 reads TGTGCCAGCAGCTTAGGTGCGGGAGCCAGCAATGAGCAGTTCTTC. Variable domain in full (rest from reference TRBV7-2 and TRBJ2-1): GAGVSQSPSNKVTEKGKDVELRCDPISGHTALYWYRQSLGQGLEFLIYFQGNSAPDKSGLPSDRFSAERTGGSVSTLTIQRTQQEDSAVYLCASSLGAGASNEQFFGPGTRLTVL.

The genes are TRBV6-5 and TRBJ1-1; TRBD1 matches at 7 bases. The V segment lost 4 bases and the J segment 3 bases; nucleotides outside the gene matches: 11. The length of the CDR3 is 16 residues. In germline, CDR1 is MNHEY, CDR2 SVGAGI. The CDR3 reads CASSSASTGSYTEAFF. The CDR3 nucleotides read TGTGCCAGCAGTTCAGCCTCGACAGGGTCCTACACTGAAGCTTTCTTT.

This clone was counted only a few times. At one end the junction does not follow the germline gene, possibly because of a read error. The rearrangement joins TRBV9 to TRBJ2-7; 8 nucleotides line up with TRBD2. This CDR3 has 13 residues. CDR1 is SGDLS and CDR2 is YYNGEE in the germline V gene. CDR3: CGGGRGVSYEQYF. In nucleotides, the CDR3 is TGCGGAGGGGGGCGGGGGGTCTCCTACGAGCAGTACTTC.

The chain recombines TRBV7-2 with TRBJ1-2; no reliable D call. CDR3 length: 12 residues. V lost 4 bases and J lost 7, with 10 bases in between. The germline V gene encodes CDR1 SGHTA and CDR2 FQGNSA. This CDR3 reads CASSSQAFGYTF. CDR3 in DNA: TGTGCCAGCAGCTCCCAGGCGTTTGGCTACACCTTC.

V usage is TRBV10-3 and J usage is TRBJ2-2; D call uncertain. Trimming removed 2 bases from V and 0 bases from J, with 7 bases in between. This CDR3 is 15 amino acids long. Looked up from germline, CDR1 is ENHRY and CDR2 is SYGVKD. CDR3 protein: CAISEGIANTGELFF. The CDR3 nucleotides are TGTGCCATCAGTGAGGGCATCGCGAACACCGGGGAGCTGTTTTTT.

The CDR3 DNA reads as TGTGCCTGGAGTCCGGGATCTCCGGGGGAAAAACTGTTTTTT. Translation gives CAWSPGSPGEKLFF. The genes are TRBV30 and TRBJ1-4; D uncertain. The CDR3 loop spans 14 amino acids. Per germline, CDR1 GTSNPN and CDR2 SVGIG (reference sequence). Trimming took off 2 bases at V and 8 bases at J, with 15 bases between the two ends.

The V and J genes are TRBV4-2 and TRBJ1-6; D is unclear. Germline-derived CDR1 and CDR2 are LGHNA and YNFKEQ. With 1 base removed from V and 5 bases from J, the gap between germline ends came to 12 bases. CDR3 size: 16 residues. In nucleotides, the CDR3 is TGTGCCAGCAGCCAAGTCGGGGAGCTAGATAATTCACCCCTCCACTTT. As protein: CASSQVGELDNSPLHF.